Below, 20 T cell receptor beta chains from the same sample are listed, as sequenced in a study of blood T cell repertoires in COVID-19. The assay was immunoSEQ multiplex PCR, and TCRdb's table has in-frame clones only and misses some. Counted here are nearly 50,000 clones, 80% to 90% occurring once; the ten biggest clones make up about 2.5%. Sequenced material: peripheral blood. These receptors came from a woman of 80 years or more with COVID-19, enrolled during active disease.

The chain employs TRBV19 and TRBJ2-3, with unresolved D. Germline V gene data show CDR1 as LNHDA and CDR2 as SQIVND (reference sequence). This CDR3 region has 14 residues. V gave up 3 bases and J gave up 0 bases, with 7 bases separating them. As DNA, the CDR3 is TGTGCCAGTAGTATGGCTCCAAGCACAGATACGCAGTATTTT. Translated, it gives CASSMAPSTDTQYF.

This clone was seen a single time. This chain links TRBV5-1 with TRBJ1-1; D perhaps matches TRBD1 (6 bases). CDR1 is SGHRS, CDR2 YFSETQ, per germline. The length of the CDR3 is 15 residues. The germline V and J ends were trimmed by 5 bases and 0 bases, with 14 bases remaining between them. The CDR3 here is CASRGAPSMNTEAFF. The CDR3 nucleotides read TGCGCCAGCAGGGGGGCTCCTTCTATGAACACTGAAGCTTTCTTT.

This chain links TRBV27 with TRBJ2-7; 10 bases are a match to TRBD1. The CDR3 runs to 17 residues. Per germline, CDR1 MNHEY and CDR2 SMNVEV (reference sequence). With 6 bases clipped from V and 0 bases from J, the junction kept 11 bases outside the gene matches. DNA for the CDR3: TGTGCCAGCAGCTTTATCCTAGGGACAGGGGACTCCTACGAGCAGTACTTC. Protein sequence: CASSFILGTGDSYEQYF.

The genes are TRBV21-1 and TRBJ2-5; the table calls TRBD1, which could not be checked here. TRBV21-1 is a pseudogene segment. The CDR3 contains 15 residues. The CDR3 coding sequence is TGTGCCAGCAGCAAGGACAAACTCAAGCTGGAGACCCAGTACTTC. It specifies CASSKDKLKLETQYF.

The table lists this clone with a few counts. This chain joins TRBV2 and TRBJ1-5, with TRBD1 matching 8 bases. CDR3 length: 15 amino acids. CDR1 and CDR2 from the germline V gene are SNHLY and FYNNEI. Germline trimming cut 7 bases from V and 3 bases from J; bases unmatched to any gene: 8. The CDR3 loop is CASTTQGASNQPQHF. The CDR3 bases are TGTGCCAGCACCACCCAGGGGGCTTCCAATCAGCCCCAGCATTTT.

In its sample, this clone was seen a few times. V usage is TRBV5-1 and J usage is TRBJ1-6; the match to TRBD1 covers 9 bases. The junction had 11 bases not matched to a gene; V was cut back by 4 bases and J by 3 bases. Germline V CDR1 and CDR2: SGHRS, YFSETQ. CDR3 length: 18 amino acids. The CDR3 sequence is CASSPRTGAVDYNSPLHF. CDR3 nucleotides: TGCGCCAGCAGCCCCCGGACAGGGGCGGTGGACTATAATTCACCCCTCCACTTT. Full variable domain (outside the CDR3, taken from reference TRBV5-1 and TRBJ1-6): KAGVTQTPRYLIKTRGQQVTLSCSPISGHRSVSWYQQTPGQGLQFLFEYFSETQRNKGNFPGRFSGRQFSNSRSEMNVSTLELGDSALYLCASSPRTGAVDYNSPLHFGNGTRLTVT.

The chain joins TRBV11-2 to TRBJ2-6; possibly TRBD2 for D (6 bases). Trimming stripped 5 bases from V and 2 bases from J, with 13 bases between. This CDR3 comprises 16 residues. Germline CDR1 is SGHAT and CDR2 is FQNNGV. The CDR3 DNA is TGTGCCAGCAGCGCCCTCCCGGGGGCTGGGGCCAACGTCCTGACTTTC. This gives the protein CASSALPGAGANVLTF.

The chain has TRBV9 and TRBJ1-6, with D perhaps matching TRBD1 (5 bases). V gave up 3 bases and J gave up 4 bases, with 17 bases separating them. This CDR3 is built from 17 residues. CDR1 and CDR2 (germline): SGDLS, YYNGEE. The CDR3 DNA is TGTGCCAGCAGCGGCACAGGCGCTAACAATTATAATTCACCCCTCCACTTT. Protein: CASSGTGANNYNSPLHF.

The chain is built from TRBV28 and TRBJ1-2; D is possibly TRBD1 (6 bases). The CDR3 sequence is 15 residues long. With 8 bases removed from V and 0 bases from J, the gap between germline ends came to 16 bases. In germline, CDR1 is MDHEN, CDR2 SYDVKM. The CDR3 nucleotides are TGTGCCAGCCGTTACGGGACACAAGCTAACTATGGCTACACCTTC. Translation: CASRYGTQANYGYTF.

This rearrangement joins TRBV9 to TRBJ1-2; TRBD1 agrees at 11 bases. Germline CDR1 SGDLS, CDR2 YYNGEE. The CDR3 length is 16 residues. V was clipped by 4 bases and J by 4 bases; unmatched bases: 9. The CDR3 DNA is TGTGCCAGCAGCCCCCGGGACAGGGGGTCACTCTATGGCTACACCTTC. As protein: CASSPRDRGSLYGYTF. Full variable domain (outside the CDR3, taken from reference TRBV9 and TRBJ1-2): DSGVTQTPKHLITATGQRVTLRCSPRSGDLSVYWYQQSLDQGLQFLIQYYNGEERAKGNILERFSAQQFPDLHSELNLSSLELGDSALYFCASSPRDRGSLYGYTFGSGTRLTVV.

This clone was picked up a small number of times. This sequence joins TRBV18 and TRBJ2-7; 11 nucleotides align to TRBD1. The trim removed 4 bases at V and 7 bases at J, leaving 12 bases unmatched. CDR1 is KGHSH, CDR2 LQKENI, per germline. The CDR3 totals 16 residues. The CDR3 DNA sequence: TGTGCCAGCTCACGAGAACCAGGGACAGGGGGTGGGGAGCAGTACTTC. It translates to CASSREPGTGGGEQYF.

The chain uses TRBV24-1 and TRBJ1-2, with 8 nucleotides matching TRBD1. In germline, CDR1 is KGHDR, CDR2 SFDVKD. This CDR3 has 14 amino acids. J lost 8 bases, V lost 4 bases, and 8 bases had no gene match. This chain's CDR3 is CATSETGEFGGYTF. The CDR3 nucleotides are TGTGCCACCAGTGAGACAGGGGAGTTCGGGGGCTACACCTTC.

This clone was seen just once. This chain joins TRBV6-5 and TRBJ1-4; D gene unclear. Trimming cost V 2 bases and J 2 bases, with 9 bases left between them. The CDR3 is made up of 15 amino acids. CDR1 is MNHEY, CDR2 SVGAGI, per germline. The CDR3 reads CASSYTGYTNEKLFF. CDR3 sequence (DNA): TGTGCCAGCAGTTACACGGGGTACACTAATGAAAAACTGTTTTTT.

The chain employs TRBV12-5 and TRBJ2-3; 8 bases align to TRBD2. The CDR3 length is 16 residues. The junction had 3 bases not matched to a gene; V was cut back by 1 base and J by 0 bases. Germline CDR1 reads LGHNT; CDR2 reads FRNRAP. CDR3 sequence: CASGLGRGGSTDTQYF. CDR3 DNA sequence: TGTGCTAGTGGTTTGGGTCGGGGGGGAAGCACAGATACGCAGTATTTT.

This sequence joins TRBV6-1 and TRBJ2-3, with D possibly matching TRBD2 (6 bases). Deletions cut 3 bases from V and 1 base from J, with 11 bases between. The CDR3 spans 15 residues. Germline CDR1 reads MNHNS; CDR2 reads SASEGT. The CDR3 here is CASSDTGVGTDTQYF. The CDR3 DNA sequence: TGTGCCAGCAGTGATACGGGGGTTGGCACAGATACGCAGTATTTT.

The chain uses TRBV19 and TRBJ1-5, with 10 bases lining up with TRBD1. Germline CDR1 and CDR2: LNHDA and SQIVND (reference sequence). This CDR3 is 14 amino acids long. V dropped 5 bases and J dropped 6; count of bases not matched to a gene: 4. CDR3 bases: TGTGCCAGTAGTGGATGGACAGGGGGTCAGCCCCAGCATTTT. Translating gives CASSGWTGGQPQHF.

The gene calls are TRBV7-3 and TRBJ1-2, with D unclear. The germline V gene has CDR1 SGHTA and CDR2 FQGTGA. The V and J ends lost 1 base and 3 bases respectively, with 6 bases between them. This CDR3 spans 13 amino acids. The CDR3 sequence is CASSLRADYGYTF. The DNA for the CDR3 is TGTGCCAGCAGCTTAAGGGCAGACTATGGCTACACCTTC.

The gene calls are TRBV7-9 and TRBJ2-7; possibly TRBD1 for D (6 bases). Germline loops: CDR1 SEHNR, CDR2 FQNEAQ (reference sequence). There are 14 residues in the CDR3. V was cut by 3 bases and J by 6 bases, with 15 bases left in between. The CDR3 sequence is CASSLVQGRSEQYF. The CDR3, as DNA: TGTGCCAGCAGCTTGGTACAGGGCAGGAGCGAGCAGTACTTC.

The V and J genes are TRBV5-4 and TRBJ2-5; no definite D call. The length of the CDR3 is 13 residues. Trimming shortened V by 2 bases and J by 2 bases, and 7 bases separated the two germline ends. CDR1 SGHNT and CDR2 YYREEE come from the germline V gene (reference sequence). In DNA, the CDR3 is TGTGCCAGCAGCTTAGACTCTCAAGAGACCCAGTACTTC. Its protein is CASSLDSQETQYF. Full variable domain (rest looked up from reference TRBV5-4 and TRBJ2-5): ETGVTQSPTHLIKTRGQQVTLRCSSQSGHNTVSWYQQALGQGPQFIFQYYREEENGRGNFPPRFSGLQFPNYSSELNVNALELDDSALYLCASSLDSQETQYFGPGTRLLVL.

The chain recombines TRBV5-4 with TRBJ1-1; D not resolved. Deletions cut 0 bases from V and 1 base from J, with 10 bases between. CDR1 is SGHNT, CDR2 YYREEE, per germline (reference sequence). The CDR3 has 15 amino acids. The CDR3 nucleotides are TGTGCCAGCAGCTTGGGGTTAGAGCGGAACACTGAAGCTTTCTTT. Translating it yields CASSLGLERNTEAFF. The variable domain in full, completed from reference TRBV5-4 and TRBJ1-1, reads ETGVTQSPTHLIKTRGQQVTLRCSSQSGHNTVSWYQQALGQGPQFIFQYYREEENGRGNFPPRFSGLQFPNYSSELNVNALELDDSALYLCASSLGLERNTEAFFGQGTRLTVV.